This TCR beta chain was observed in a study of CD8 T cells in Susac syndrome. cDNA came from about 0.5 to 1 ug RNA primed by random hexamers. TCRdb re-called the immunoSEQ multiplex PCR reads through MiXCR, storing one row per CDR3 protein. The sample lists some 140,000 distinct CDR3 sequences, around nine tenths occurring once. The CDR3 covers 15 residues. V lost 1 base and J 0 bases, leaving 7 bases between the germline ends. Looked up from germline, CDR1 is SNHLY and CDR2 is FYNNEI. The sequence came from a human donor with multiple sclerosis. Sequencing was performed on CD8+ T cells from PBMCs. The chain couples TRBV2 to TRBJ1-5; D remains ambiguous. CDR3 DNA: TGTGCCAGCAGTGAAGAGACACATAGCAATCAGCCCCAGCATTTT. It specifies CASSEETHSNQPQHF.